Below, 5 T cell receptor beta chains from the same sample are listed, as sequenced in a study of OX40 agonist ivuxolimab in advanced cancers. The data were produced by immunoSEQ multiplex PCR, yet TCRdb's version contains in-frame clones alone and is incomplete. Of roughly 41,000 clones listed, 91% are singletons. Source: CD4+ or CD8+ T cells sorted from blood, taken in a trial of the OX40 agonist ivuxolimab. The receptors shown here come from an adult with an advanced solid tumor such as melanoma, head and neck, liver or kidney cancer.

This clone was detected only once. CDR3 loop: CASGGLENTGELFF. CDR3 bases: TGCGCCAGCGGGGGACTAGAGAACACCGGGGAGCTGTTTTTT. The V gene is TRBV5-1, the J gene TRBJ2-2, with 8 bases fitting TRBD2. The CDR3 loop spans 14 amino acids. The junction had 3 bases not matched to a gene; V was cut back by 7 bases and J by 1 base. Germline V gene sequence: CDR1 SGHRS, CDR2 YFSETQ.

The chain employs TRBV4-1 and TRBJ2-7, with a tentative D call TRBD2 (7 bases). The CDR3 spans 15 residues. V gave up 4 bases and J gave up 2 bases, with 15 bases separating them. Germline V CDR1 and CDR2: MGHRA, YSYEKL. The DNA for the CDR3 is TGCGCCAGCAGCCTGGGGGCTAGCGGAACCTACGAGCAGTACTTC. Protein: CASSLGASGTYEQYF.

The rearrangement links TRBV27 to TRBJ1-5; D remains unclear. Trimming cost V 1 base and J 4 bases, with 8 bases left between them. The CDR3 is made up of 14 amino acids. Germline V gene lookup returns CDR1 MNHEY and CDR2 SMNVEV (reference sequence). CDR3 loop: CASSLFASNQPQHF. DNA for the CDR3: TGTGCCAGCAGTTTATTCGCTAGTAATCAGCCCCAGCATTTT.

This clone was seen once. The chain is built from TRBV28 and TRBJ1-2, with 8 nucleotides matching TRBD1. The V gene's germline CDR1 is MDHEN and CDR2 SYDVKM. With 6 bases clipped from V and 0 bases from J, the junction kept 12 bases outside the gene matches. This CDR3 comprises 17 residues. The CDR3 DNA reads as TGTGCCAGCAGAACCACCTCCGGACAGGGTACTAACTATGGCTACACCTTC. It translates to CASRTTSGQGTNYGYTF.

This clone is medium-sized in the sample. This sequence joins TRBV7-9 and TRBJ1-2, with 8 bases fitting TRBD1. V shed 5 bases and J 8 bases; nucleotides not matched to a gene: 4. Germline values: CDR1 SEHNR, CDR2 FQNEAQ (reference sequence). This CDR3 spans 12 amino acids. For the CDR3, the DNA is TGTGCCAGCAGCGGGGGACAGGCGGGCTACACCTTC. Protein: CASSGGQAGYTF.